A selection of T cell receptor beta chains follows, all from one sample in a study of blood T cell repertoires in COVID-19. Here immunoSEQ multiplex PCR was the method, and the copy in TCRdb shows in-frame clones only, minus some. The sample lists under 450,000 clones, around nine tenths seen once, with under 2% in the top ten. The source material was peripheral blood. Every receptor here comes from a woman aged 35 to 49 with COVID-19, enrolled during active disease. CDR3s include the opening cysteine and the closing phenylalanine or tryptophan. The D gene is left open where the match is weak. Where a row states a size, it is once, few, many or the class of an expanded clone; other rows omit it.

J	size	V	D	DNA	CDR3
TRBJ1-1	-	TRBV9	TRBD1	TGTGCCAGCAGCGTACAGGGGGCCGGAGTCACTGAAGCTTTCTTT	CASSVQGAGVTEAFF
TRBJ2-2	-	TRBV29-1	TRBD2	TGCAGCGTGAAGTCTTCGGGTAGCGGGTGGAACACCGGGGAGCTGTTTTTT	CSVKSSGSGWNTGELFF
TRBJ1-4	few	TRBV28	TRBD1	TGTGCCAGCAGTTTCCGGACAGGGACTGAAAAACTGTTTTTT	CASSFRTGTEKLFF
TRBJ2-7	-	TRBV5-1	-	TGCGCCAGCAGCTTGGACAATCGCCAGGCCTACGAGCAGTACTTC	CASSLDNRQAYEQYF
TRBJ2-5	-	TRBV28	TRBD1	TGTGCCAGTTTGAGGGGGCCGTTGGGTGAGACCCAGTACTTC	CASLRGPLGETQYF
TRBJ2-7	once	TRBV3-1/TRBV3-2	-	TGTGCCAGCAGCCAGCCCGGGACATCCAAGCAGTACTTC	CASSQPGTSKQYF
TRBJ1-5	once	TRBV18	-	TGTGCCAGCTCACCACGAGCGCCACCGGATCAGCCCCAGCATTTT	CASSPRAPPDQPQHF
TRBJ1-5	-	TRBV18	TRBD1	TGTGCCAGCTCCCCCACAGGGGATCGAAGCAATCAGCCCCAGCATTTT	CASSPTGDRSNQPQHF
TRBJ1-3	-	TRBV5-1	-	TGCGCCAGCAGCCCTAGAACAGGGCCCTCTGGAAACACCATATATTTT	CASSPRTGPSGNTIYF
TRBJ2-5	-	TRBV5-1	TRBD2	TGCGCCAGTCGCGGGGGGACCCATCAAGAGACCCAGTACTTC	CASRGGTHQETQYF
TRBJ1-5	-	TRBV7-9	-	TGTGCCAGCAGCTTAGGCCAGGGGACCCTCAATCAGCCCCAGCATTTT	CASSLGQGTLNQPQHF
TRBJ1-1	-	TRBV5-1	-	TGCGCCAGCAGCTTGGACGGGAGATGGACTGAAGCTTTCTTT	CASSLDGRWTEAFF
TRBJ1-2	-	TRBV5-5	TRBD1	TGTGCCAGCAGCCCTCCGGGACAGATTAACTATGGCTACACCTTC	CASSPPGQINYGYTF
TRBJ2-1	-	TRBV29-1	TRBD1	TGCAGCGTTGGACAGGGCGGGAATGAGCAGTTCTTC	CSVGQGGNEQFF
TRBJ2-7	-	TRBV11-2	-	TGTGCCAGCAGCCTTATCCTAGGCGAGCAGTACTTC	CASSLILGEQYF
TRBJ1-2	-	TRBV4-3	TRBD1	TGCGCCAGCAGCCAAACCGTGACAGGGTTCTATGGCTACACCTTC	CASSQTVTGFYGYTF
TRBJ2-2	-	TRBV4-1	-	TGCGCCAGCAGCCAAAACCCTAGGAACACCGGGGAGCTGTTTTTT	CASSQNPRNTGELFF
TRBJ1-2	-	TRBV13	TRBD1	TGTGCCAGCAGCTTCATACAGGGGGCAGTCTATGGCTACACCTTC	CASSFIQGAVYGYTF
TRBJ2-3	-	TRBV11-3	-	TGTGCCAGCAGCTTGATTCCCAGTGCCACAGATACGCAGTATTTT	CASSLIPSATDTQYF
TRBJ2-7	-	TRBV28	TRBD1	TGTGCCAGCAGTCCCGGGACAGATACCTACGAGCAGTACTTC	CASSPGTDTYEQYF
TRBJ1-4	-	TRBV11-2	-	TGTGCCAGCAGCCCCTTGGCAGGGTTATTTGAAAAACTGTTTTTT	CASSPLAGLFEKLFF
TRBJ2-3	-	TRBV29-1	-	TGCAGCGTTATAAAGGGGGGGGCTACAGATACGCAGTATTTT	CSVIKGGATDTQYF
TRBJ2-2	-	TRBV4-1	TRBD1	TGCGCCAGCAGCCCGCCACAGGGGAGAACCGGGGAGCTGTTTTTT	CASSPPQGRTGELFF
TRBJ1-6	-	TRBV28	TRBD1	TGTGCCAGCAGTTTTCGACAGGGGTTAAAGAATTCACCCCTCCACTTT	CASSFRQGLKNSPLHF
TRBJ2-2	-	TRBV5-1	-	TGCGCCAGCAGCTTTCCAACAATCGGGGGGAACACCGGGGAGCTGTTTTTT	CASSFPTIGGNTGELFF
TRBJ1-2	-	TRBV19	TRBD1	TGTGCCAGTAGGGGGTCGGGACAGGCCTATGGCTACACCTTC	CASRGSGQAYGYTF
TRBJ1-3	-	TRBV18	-	TGTGCCAGCTCACGTCTCCTACAGGGCGTCGGGGACACCATATATTTT	CASSRLLQGVGDTIYF
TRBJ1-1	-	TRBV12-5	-	TGTGCTAGTGGTTTGGAGGAGGAGACTGAAGCTTTCTTT	CASGLEEETEAFF
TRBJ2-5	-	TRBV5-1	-	TGCGCCAGCAGCTTGGGCGGAATTGCAGGGTCCCAAGAGACCCAGTACTTC	CASSLGGIAGSQETQYF
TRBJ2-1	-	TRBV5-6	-	TGTGCCAGCACCCCGTGGCGGGGGCCCTACAATGAGCAGTTCTTC	CASTPWRGPYNEQFF
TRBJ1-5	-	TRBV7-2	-	TGTGCCAGCAGCCTCTCGGCCGCGACAAGTCAGCCCCAGCATTTT	CASSLSAATSQPQHF
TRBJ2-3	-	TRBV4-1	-	TGCGCCAGCAGCCTGGTCCTGGGGGCAAGAGATACGCAGTATTTT	CASSLVLGARDTQYF
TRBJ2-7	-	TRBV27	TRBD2	TGTGCCAGCAGTTTATCCCCGAGCGGGAGGGTGGCCTACGAGCAGTACTTC	CASSLSPSGRVAYEQYF
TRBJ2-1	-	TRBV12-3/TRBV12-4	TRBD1	TGTGCCAGCAGTACAGGGGATGAGCAGTTCTTC	CASSTGDEQFF
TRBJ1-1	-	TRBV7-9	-	TGTGCCAGCAGCCTCGACTCGAACACTGAAGCTTTCTTT	CASSLDSNTEAFF
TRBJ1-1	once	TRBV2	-	TGTGCCAGCAGTGGAAAGGGAGGGCGGAACACTGAAGCTTTCTTT	CASSGKGGRNTEAFF
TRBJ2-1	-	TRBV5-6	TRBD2	TGTGCCAGCAGCTTGGCGGGGGGGAGCTCCTACAATGAGCAGTTCTTC	CASSLAGGSSYNEQFF
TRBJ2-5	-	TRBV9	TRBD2	TGTGCCAGCAGCGTAGAACCTAGCGGGGAGACCCAGTACTTC	CASSVEPSGETQYF
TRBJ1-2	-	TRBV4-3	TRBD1	TGCGCCAGCAGCCAAGATGAGGGGGCGGGTGGCTACACCTTC	CASSQDEGAGGYTF
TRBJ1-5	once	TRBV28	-	TGTGCCAGCAGTCTCGTTCGTCAGCCCCAGCATTTT	CASSLVRQPQHF
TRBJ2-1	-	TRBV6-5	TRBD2	TGTGCCAGCAGCCACGGACTAGCGGGCATGAATGAGCAGTTCTTC	CASSHGLAGMNEQFF
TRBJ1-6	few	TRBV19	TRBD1	TGTGCCAGTAGTAAGGGGACAGGGAAGGTCGATTCACCCCTCCACTTT	CASSKGTGKVDSPLHF
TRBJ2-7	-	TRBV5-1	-	TGCGCCAGCAGCTACGGGTCGGGGGGCGGCGAGCAGTACTTC	CASSYGSGGGEQYF
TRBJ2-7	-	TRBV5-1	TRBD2	TGCGCCAGCAGTCGGACTAGCGTTACCTACGAGCAGTACTTC	CASSRTSVTYEQYF
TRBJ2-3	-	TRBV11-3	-	TGTGCCAGCAGCTTAGGGCTTACCGGGAGTGGCACAGATACGCAGTATTTT	CASSLGLTGSGTDTQYF
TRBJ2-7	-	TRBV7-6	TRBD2	TGTGCCAGCAGCCCGGGGACTAGCGGGTCGAACGAGCAGTACTTC	CASSPGTSGSNEQYF
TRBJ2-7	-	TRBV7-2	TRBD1	TGTGCCAGCAGCTTAGACAGGGGGCGTGACGAGCAGTACTTC	CASSLDRGRDEQYF
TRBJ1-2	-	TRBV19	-	TGTGCCAGTAGTATTAAAAATTCTCTGGCACCCCAATCCACCTTC	CASSIKNSLAPQSTF
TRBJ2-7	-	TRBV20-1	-	TGCAGTGCTAGTTTCAGGGGCGTTACCTCCTACGAGCAGTACTTC	CSASFRGVTSYEQYF
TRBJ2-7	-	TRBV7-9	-	TGTGCCAGCAGCTTATCGTCGGGAGCGGGTGAGCAGTACTTC	CASSLSSGAGEQYF
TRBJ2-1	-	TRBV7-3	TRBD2	TGTGCCAGCAGTTTACTAGCGGGAGAGTACAATGAGCAGTTCTTC	CASSLLAGEYNEQFF
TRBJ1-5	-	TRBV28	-	TGTGCCAGCTCGAGGGGGGGGGATCAGCCCCAGCATTTT	CASSRGGDQPQHF
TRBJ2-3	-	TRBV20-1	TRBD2	TGCAGTGCTAGTACTAGCGGGATCACAGATACGCAGTATTTT	CSASTSGITDTQYF
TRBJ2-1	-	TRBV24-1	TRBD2	TGTGCCACCAGTGACAGAGCGGGGGGGAGATCCAATGAGCAGTTCTTC	CATSDRAGGRSNEQFF
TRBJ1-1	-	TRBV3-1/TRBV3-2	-	TGTGCCAGCAGCAAGACAGGAGAAACGGATGAAGCTTTCTTT	CASSKTGETDEAFF
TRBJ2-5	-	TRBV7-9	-	TGTGCCAGCAGCTCCCGGGACTTCCAAGAGACCCAGTACTTC	CASSSRDFQETQYF
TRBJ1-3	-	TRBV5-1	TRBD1	TGCGCCAGCAGCCGAAACAGGGGCTCTGGAAACACCATATATTTT	CASSRNRGSGNTIYF
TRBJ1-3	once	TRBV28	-	TGTGCCAGCAGACCTATCGACAGGCCTGGAAACACCATATATTTT	CASRPIDRPGNTIYF
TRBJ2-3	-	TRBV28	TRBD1	TGTGCCAGCAGTTTATTAGGACAGGACACAGATACGCAGTATTTT	CASSLLGQDTDTQYF
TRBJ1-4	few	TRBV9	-	TGTGCCAGCAGCGTAGGGGCTCTTAATGAAAAACTGTTTTTT	CASSVGALNEKLFF